A selection of T cell receptor beta chains follows, all from one sample in a study of blood T cells in healthy people across ages. TCRdb re-derived calls from the 5' RACE reads in MiXCR, one entry per CDR3 protein. The sample contains 910,000 or so distinct CDR3 sequences, 51% of which appear only once. The specimen sequenced was blood. The receptors were gathered from a woman aged 55-69 years in good health. Both conserved end residues are part of each CDR3. The D gene is left open where the match is weak. Expanded clones get a size class; other rows say once, few or many, or leave the size out.

d_call clone_size j_call v_call cdr3_length cdr3_nt cdr3_aa
NA NA TRBJ1-4 TRBV5-1 16 TGCGCCAGCAGCCCAGACACGGGGGACTTTAATGAAAAACTGTTTTTT CASSPDTGDFNEKLFF
NA few TRBJ2-1 TRBV4-3 16 TGCGCCAGCAGCCAGGGACCAGAGATGTCCTACAATGAGCAGTTCTTC CASSQGPEMSYNEQFF
NA NA TRBJ2-3 TRBV19 15 TGTGCCAGTAGTATGGTCGACAGTAGCACAGATACGCAGTATTTT CASSMVDSSTDTQYF
NA NA TRBJ2-1 TRBV20-1 15 TGCAGTGCTAGAGCCGCCAGAGGGGCATTGGGTGAGCAGTTCTTC CSARAARGALGEQFF
NA NA TRBJ1-3 TRBV4-3 19 TGCGCCAGCAGCCCAGGGTGGACATCGAGAAAACTCTCTGGAAACACCATATATTTT CASSPGWTSRKLSGNTIYF
TRBD1 NA TRBJ2-5 TRBV28 14 TGTGTCAGCAGAGAAACAGGGGTTCAAGAGACCCAGTACTTC CVSRETGVQETQYF
TRBD1 NA TRBJ2-7 TRBV2 16 TGTGCCAGCAGTGCCGTGGACAGGCATTCGGACTACGAGCAGTACTTC CASSAVDRHSDYEQYF
NA few TRBJ2-7 TRBV9 15 TGTGCCAGCAGCCTTAGGCAGGGGGGAGGCTACGAGCAGTACTTC CASSLRQGGGYEQYF
NA NA TRBJ1-5 TRBV2 13 TGTGCCAGCAGTGAAAGGGGGGCGCGGCCCCAGCATTTT CASSERGARPQHF
NA NA TRBJ1-6 TRBV6-5 15 TGTGCCAGCACCGCTCGGGGAGGTGTAAATTCACCCCTCCACTTT CASTARGGVNSPLHF
TRBD2 NA TRBJ2-1 TRBV4-1 15 TGCGCCAGCAGCCAGAAGGGTCTAGCGGTCAATGAGCAGTTCTTC CASSQKGLAVNEQFF
TRBD2 NA TRBJ2-1 TRBV6-6 17 TGTGCCAGCAGTTACTCCGGCCTTAGCGGGACCTACGATGAGCAGTTCTTC CASSYSGLSGTYDEQFF
NA few TRBJ2-3 TRBV11-3 14 TGTGCCAGCAGTAAGGCCGTTTATGCAGATACGCAGTATTTT CASSKAVYADTQYF
NA few TRBJ2-1 TRBV28 18 TGTGCCAGCAGTTTCCCACCCGGGGCGGGAAAAAGAGATAATGAGCAGTTCTTC CASSFPPGAGKRDNEQFF
NA NA TRBJ1-5 TRBV12-3/TRBV12-4 15 TGTGCCAGCAGTCGAACAGGTCATGGAGATCAGCCCCAGCATTTT CASSRTGHGDQPQHF
NA many TRBJ2-5 TRBV20-1 15 TGCATTCCCCGGGGCCCGACAGATCCCGCTGAGACCCAGTACTTC CIPRGPTDPAETQYF
NA NA TRBJ1-1 TRBV29-1 15 TGCAGCGTTGAAGAAGTCCCCGGGGGCAGCACTGAAGCTTTCTTT CSVEEVPGGSTEAFF
NA NA TRBJ2-7 TRBV27 14 TGTGCCAGCAGTCCAGGGGTCCCCGGTAGCGAGCAGTACTTC CASSPGVPGSEQYF
TRBD2 NA TRBJ2-1 TRBV3-1 14 TGTGCCAGCGGACTAGCGGATGGTAACAATGAGCAGTTCTTC CASGLADGNNEQFF
TRBD1 NA TRBJ2-1 TRBV15 16 TGTGCCACCAGCAGAGGTCGAGGACAGGGGTACAATGAGCAGTTCTTC CATSRGRGQGYNEQFF
NA NA TRBJ1-5 TRBV27 15 TGTGCCAGCACCCAGGTTGGGGATGGAAATCAGCCCCAGCATTTT CASTQVGDGNQPQHF
TRBD2 NA TRBJ2-5 TRBV2 16 TGTGCCAGCGAATCTGGACTAGCGGCTCCCAGAAAGACCCAGTACTTC CASESGLAAPRKTQYF
NA many TRBJ2-3 TRBV29-1 14 TGCAGCGTCAACAGGGCAGAAGTCGCAGATACGCAGTATTTT CSVNRAEVADTQYF
NA few TRBJ2-7 TRBV27 16 TGTGCCAGCAGTCCCCTGGGGCAGGGCCTCGGGTACGAGCAGTACTTC CASSPLGQGLGYEQYF
NA NA TRBJ2-5 TRBV12-3/TRBV12-4 14 TGTGCCAGCAGTTTTAACGCGGGGAGGGAGACCCAGTACTTC CASSFNAGRETQYF
NA NA TRBJ2-7 TRBV27 16 TGTGCCAGCAAGGGCTTGGGGGACACCAGCTCCTACGAGCAGTACTTC CASKGLGDTSSYEQYF
NA NA TRBJ2-3 TRBV5-5 15 TGTGCCAGCAGCTTGGCGCTAGGAGAGCAGAATACGCAGTATTTT CASSLALGEQNTQYF
NA once TRBJ2-3 TRBV5-1 15 TGCGCCAGCAGCTTGCCTAGCGTTCAGCCAGATACGCAGTATTTT CASSLPSVQPDTQYF
NA few TRBJ2-5 TRBV24-1 15 TGTGCCACCAGTGATCCCCGGGACAAACAAGAGACCCAGTACTTC CATSDPRDKQETQYF
NA NA TRBJ2-7 TRBV7-9 15 TGTGCCAGCAGCCCGGGGACAAACACTATAAGCGGGCAGTACTTC CASSPGTNTISGQYF
TRBD2 NA TRBJ2-7 TRBV18 17 TGTGCCAGCTCACCCGAGCCATGGCGGGAGGGTATCTACGAGCAGTACTTC CASSPEPWREGIYEQYF
NA many TRBJ1-1 TRBV7-9 13 TGTGCCAGCAGCTTAGTTCCTGGGACTGAAGCTTTCTTT CASSLVPGTEAFF
TRBD2 NA TRBJ2-7 TRBV28 17 TGTGCCAGCAGTTTATACCTACCGGGAGGCGTGCCCTACGAGCAGTACTTC CASSLYLPGGVPYEQYF
NA NA TRBJ2-7 TRBV15 15 TGTGCCACCAGCAGAGATGAGGGTCCCTACTACGAGCAGTACTTC CATSRDEGPYYEQYF
TRBD1 NA TRBJ2-7 TRBV7-3 19 TGTGCCAGCAGCCCCGCCTTGGATATACTGGACAGGGGCAAGAACGAGCAGTACTTC CASSPALDILDRGKNEQYF
NA NA TRBJ2-1 TRBV27 13 TGTGCCAGCAGTTGGGGCGGGGTTACTGAGCAGTTCTTC CASSWGGVTEQFF
NA NA TRBJ2-3 TRBV3-1 17 TGTGCCAGCAGCCAAGATCTGGGATGGTTCGGCACAGATACGCAGTATTTT CASSQDLGWFGTDTQYF
NA NA TRBJ2-1 TRBV2 13 TGTGCCAGCGGGCGGGATGGTTACAATGAGCAGTTCTTC CASGRDGYNEQFF
TRBD2 few TRBJ2-3 TRBV20-1 13 TGCAGTGCTAGAGCGGGAGGGGTAGATACGCAGTATTTT CSARAGGVDTQYF
NA few TRBJ2-5 TRBV27 15 TGTGCCAGCAAGGACACTGCGAACTCACAAGAGACCCAGTACTTC CASKDTANSQETQYF
NA NA TRBJ1-5 TRBV6-6 13 TGTGCCACACGTTACCAGGATCATCAGCCCCAGCATTTT CATRYQDHQPQHF
TRBD2 NA TRBJ2-5 TRBV12-3/TRBV12-4 15 TGTGCCGGCAGTTTCGTGGGAGGGGTACAAGAGACCCAGTACTTC CAGSFVGGVQETQYF
TRBD2 few TRBJ2-4 TRBV29-1 17 TGCAGCCCCCCGACTAGCGGAACACCTCTAGCCAAAAACATTCAGTACTTC CSPPTSGTPLAKNIQYF
NA NA TRBJ2-1 TRBV7-2 14 TGTGCCAGCAAGCTTATCACACTAGGCGATGAGCAGTTCTTC CASKLITLGDEQFF
NA few TRBJ1-5 TRBV6-6 13 TGTGCCAGCAGTTACGGGGCCAATCAGCCCCAGCATTTT CASSYGANQPQHF
TRBD2 few TRBJ2-7 TRBV25-1 14 TGTGCCAGCAGTGAATTCATGGGGGGGGACGAGCAGTACTTC CASSEFMGGDEQYF
NA NA TRBJ2-5 TRBV12-3/TRBV12-4 11 TGTGCCAGCAGTTTAGCGAACGAGCGGTACTTC CASSLANERYF
TRBD2 NA TRBJ2-7 TRBV4-2 18 TGTGCCAGCAGCCAAGAGGGACCGGGACTAGCCGAGACCTACGAGCAGTACTTC CASSQEGPGLAETYEQYF